This T cell receptor (beta chain) was sequenced during a study of siplizumab effects on memory and regulatory T cells. Overall study findings and caveats: Contribution to the alloresponse seemed major for naive T cells, which also seemed more diverse than memory cells. An assignable phenotype, naive or memory, was missing from roughly 84-95% of proliferating CD4+ or CD8+ clones.

Approximately 100,000 TCR templates underwent assay in every sample. Here immunoSEQ multiplex PCR was the method, and the copy in TCRdb shows in-frame clones only, minus some. The profile shows fewer than 120,000 clones, approximately 92% of them singletons. About this clone: What it binds is not known.

This CDR3 region has 14 residues. Looked up from germline, CDR1 is SGHTA and CDR2 is FQGTGA. Trimming took off 4 bases at V and 7 bases at J, with 17 bases between the two ends. Sequenced material: CD4+ T cells sorted from blood. This TCR was sampled from a human donor in good health. J is TRBJ2-7 and V is TRBV7-3; TRBD2 might be the D (6 bases). The CDR3 protein is CASSSETSLREQYF. The CDR3 DNA is TGTGCCAGCAGCTCTGAGACTAGTCTGCGAGAGCAGTACTTC.